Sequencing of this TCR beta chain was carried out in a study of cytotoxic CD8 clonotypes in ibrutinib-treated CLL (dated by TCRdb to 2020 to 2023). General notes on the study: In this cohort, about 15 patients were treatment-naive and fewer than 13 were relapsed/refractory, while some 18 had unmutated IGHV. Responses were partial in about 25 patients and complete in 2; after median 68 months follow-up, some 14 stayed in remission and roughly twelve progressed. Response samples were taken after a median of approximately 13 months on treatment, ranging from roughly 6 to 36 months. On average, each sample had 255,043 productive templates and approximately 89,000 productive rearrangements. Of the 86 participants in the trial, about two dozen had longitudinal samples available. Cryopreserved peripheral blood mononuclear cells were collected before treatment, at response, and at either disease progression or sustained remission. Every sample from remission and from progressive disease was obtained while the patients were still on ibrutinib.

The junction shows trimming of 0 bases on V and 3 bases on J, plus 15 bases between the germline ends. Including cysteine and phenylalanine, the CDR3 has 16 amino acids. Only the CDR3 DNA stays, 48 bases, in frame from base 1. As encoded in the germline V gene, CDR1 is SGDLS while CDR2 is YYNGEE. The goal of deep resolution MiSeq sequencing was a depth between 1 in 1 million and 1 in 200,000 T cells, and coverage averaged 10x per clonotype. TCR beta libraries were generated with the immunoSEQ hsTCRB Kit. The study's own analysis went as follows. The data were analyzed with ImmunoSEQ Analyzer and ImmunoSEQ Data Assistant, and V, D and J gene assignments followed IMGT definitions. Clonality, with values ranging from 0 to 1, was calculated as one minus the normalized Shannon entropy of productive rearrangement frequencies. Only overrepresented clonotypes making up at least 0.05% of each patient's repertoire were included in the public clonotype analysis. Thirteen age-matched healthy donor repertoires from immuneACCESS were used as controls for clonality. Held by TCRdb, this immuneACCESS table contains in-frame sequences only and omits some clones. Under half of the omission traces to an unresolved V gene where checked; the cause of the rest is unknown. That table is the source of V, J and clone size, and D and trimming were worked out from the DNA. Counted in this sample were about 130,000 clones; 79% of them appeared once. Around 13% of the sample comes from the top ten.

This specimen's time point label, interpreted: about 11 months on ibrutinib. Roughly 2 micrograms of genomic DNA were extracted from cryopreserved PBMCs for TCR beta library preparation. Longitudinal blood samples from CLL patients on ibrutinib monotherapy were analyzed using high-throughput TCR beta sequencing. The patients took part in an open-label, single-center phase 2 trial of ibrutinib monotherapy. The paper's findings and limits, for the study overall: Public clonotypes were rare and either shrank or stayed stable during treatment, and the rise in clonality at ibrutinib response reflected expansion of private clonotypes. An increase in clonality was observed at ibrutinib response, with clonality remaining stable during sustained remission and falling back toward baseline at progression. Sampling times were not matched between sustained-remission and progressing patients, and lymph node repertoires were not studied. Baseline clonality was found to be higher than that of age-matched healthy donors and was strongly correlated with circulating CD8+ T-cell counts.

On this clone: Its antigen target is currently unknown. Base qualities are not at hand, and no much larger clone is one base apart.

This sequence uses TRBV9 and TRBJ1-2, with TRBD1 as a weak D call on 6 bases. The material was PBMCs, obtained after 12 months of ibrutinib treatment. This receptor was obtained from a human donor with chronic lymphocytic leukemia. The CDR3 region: CASSVAGTPLDYGYTF. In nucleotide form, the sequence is TGTGCCAGCAGCGTAGCCGGGACACCTCTGGACTATGGCTACACCTTC.